Listed below are T cell receptor beta chains from one sample, sequenced in a study of blood T cells in healthy people across ages. TCRdb re-analysed the 5' RACE reads in MiXCR, keeping a single row per CDR3 protein. The data contain hundreds of thousands of distinct CDR3 sequences, roughly 49% of them singletons. Material: blood. The receptors come from a woman aged 55-70 years in good health. Both conserved end residues are part of each CDR3. A D gene is named only where the DNA matches it firmly. Not every row has a clone size; where given, it reads once, few, many or a size class.

.,TRBV29-1,TRBJ2-3,few,CSVPPTGVDTQYF,TGCAGCGTGCCCCCGACTGGGGTAGATACGCAGTATTTT
TRBD2,TRBV27,TRBJ2-3,.,CASESGKGGTDTQYF,TGTGCCAGCGAGAGCGGGAAAGGGGGCACAGATACGCAGTATTTT
.,TRBV4-3,TRBJ1-1,.,CASSQDFRGDEAFF,TGCGCCAGCAGCCAAGATTTCCGAGGGGATGAAGCTTTCTTT
.,TRBV2,TRBJ2-1,.,CASSLTELWQFF,TGTGCCAGCAGTTTGACGGAGTTGTGGCAGTTCTTC
TRBD1,TRBV6-1,TRBJ2-1,.,CASSVRGRNEQFF,TGTGCCAGCAGTGTCAGGGGGCGGAATGAGCAGTTCTTC
.,TRBV3-1,TRBJ2-1,.,CASSQTGPPQFF,TGTGCCAGCAGCCAGACCGGTCCCCCGCAGTTCTTC
.,TRBV7-9,TRBJ2-5,few,CASSFVGVETQYF,TGTGCCAGCAGCTTCGTGGGGGTAGAGACCCAGTACTTC
.,TRBV19,TRBJ1-1,.,CASSGRAVGNTEAFF,TGTGCCAGTAGTGGGAGGGCGGTGGGCAACACTGAAGCTTTCTTT
.,TRBV7-2,TRBJ2-7,many,CASSLASPGYEQYF,TGTGCCAGCAGCTTAGCCTCACCGGGGTACGAGCAGTACTTC
TRBD2,TRBV27,TRBJ2-7,once,CASRLRDYYNEQYF,TGTGCCAGCAGACTCCGGGACTACTACAATGAGCAGTACTTC
.,TRBV20-1,TRBJ1-6,.,CSARGSSGSDSPLHF,TGCAGTGCTAGAGGATCCTCGGGGTCCGATTCACCCCTCCACTTT
TRBD2,TRBV5-1,TRBJ2-5,.,CASSLGLAGAGAQETQYF,TGCGCTAGCAGCTTGGGACTAGCGGGAGCAGGGGCACAAGAGACCCAGTACTTC
.,TRBV7-2,TRBJ2-7,.,CASSEGAVSYNEQYF,TGTGCCAGCAGCGAAGGGGCGGTCTCCTACAATGAGCAGTACTTC
.,TRBV4-3,TRBJ2-5,.,CASSQEWDYQETQYF,TGCGCCAGCAGCCAAGAGTGGGACTACCAAGAGACCCAGTACTTC
.,TRBV6-5,TRBJ2-7,.,CASSYRPDGYEQYF,TGTGCCAGCAGTTACCGCCCGGATGGCTACGAGCAGTACTTC
.,TRBV29-1,TRBJ2-4,.,CSVAGGINIQYF,TGCAGCGTCGCAGGGGGGATAAACATTCAGTACTTC
TRBD2,TRBV5-5,TRBJ2-5,.,CASSTGLAGGGYRGETQYF,TGTGCCAGCAGCACCGGACTAGCGGGAGGAGGGTATCGAGGAGAGACCCAGTACTTC
.,TRBV6-2/TRBV6-3,TRBJ1-5,few,CASSPPPGLAQPQHF,TGTGCCAGCAGTCCTCCCCCAGGGCTTGCTCAGCCCCAGCATTTT
TRBD2,TRBV12-3/TRBV12-4,TRBJ2-4,many,CASSPPWGGTSRAKNIQYF,TGTGCCAGCAGTCCTCCTTGGGGGGGGACTAGTCGAGCCAAAAACATTCAGTACTTC
TRBD2,TRBV27,TRBJ2-3,.,CAGSRGGPTDTQYF,TGTGCCGGCAGTCGGGGAGGGCCCACAGATACGCAGTATTTT
TRBD2,TRBV7-3,TRBJ2-7,.,CASSLTRGGDYEQYF,TGTGCCAGCAGCTTAACGCGGGGGGGTGACTACGAGCAGTACTTC
.,TRBV6-6,TRBJ2-7,.,CASRSRPGDEQYF,TGTGCCAGCAGATCCCGACCGGGGGACGAGCAGTACTTC
.,TRBV7-9,TRBJ2-3,many,CASSPVVPSTRNTDTQYF,TGTGCCAGCAGCCCAGTAGTGCCTAGTACTCGAAACACAGATACGCAGTATTTT
.,TRBV4-1,TRBJ2-7,few,CASSQVDLETYEQYF,TGCGCCAGCAGCCAAGTGGACTTGGAAACCTACGAGCAGTACTTC
TRBD1,TRBV7-2,TRBJ2-1,many,CASSPKGDRVGQFF,TGTGCCAGCAGCCCCAAGGGGGACAGGGTGGGGCAGTTCTTC
TRBD1,TRBV5-1,TRBJ1-5,.,CASSLAPGTGNQPQHF,TGCGCCAGCAGCTTGGCCCCAGGGACAGGCAATCAGCCCCAGCATTTT
.,TRBV4-3,TRBJ2-1,few,CASSQGTTSGSYNEQFF,TGCGCCAGCAGCCAAGGTACGACTAGTGGGTCCTACAATGAGCAGTTCTTC
.,TRBV5-1,TRBJ2-7,few,CASSLDTVSSEQYF,TGCGCCAGCAGCTTGGATACAGTATCCTCCGAGCAGTACTTC
TRBD2,TRBV6-2/TRBV6-3,TRBJ2-1,few,CASSSILAGGHNEQFF,TGTGCCAGCAGTTCAATCCTAGCGGGAGGGCACAATGAGCAGTTCTTC
.,TRBV6-2/TRBV6-3,TRBJ2-5,.,CASRANKLYQETQYF,TGTGCCAGCCGCGCCAACAAACTTTACCAAGAGACCCAGTACTTC
.,TRBV3-1,TRBJ1-4,few,CASSPLSANEKLFF,TGTGCCAGCAGCCCTCTATCGGCTAATGAAAAACTGTTTTTT
.,TRBV28,TRBJ1-2,.,CASSLSAGSLHGYTF,TGTGCCAGCAGTTTATCGGCAGGATCCTTGCATGGCTACACCTTC
.,TRBV21-1,TRBJ1-4,.,CASSKDTEKNEKLFF,TGTGCCAGCAGCAAAGATACGGAGAAGAATGAAAAACTGTTTTTT
.,TRBV12-3/TRBV12-4,TRBJ1-2,once,CASSGGYNYGYTF,TGTGCCAGCAGTGGGGGTTATAACTATGGCTACACCTTC
.,TRBV7-9,TRBJ2-7,.,CASSPPEGGAEQYF,TGTGCCAGCAGCCCTCCCGAGGGGGGGGCCGAGCAGTACTTC
.,TRBV7-2,TRBJ2-1,.,CASSLVAGLQDNEQFF,TGTGCCAGCAGCTTAGTTGCGGGATTACAGGACAATGAGCAGTTCTTC
TRBD2,TRBV28,TRBJ2-3,.,CASSRERDYTDTQYF,TGTGCCAGCAGCCGGGAGCGGGATTATACAGATACGCAGTATTTT
.,TRBV3-1,TRBJ1-1,.,CASSQEPVGLVEAFF,TGTGCCAGCAGCCAAGAGCCGGTTGGCCTCGTTGAAGCTTTCTTT
TRBD2,TRBV4-3,TRBJ2-5,few,CASSQLVGTRVYF,TGCGCCAGCAGCCAGCTTGTCGGGACTAGGGTGTACTTC
.,TRBV7-8,TRBJ2-7,few,CASSLAGLRIASYEQYF,TGTGCCAGCAGTCTAGCCGGGCTGCGGATTGCTTCCTACGAGCAGTACTTC
.,TRBV3-1,TRBJ2-4,.,CASSQGTQQYF,TGTGCCAGCAGCCAAGGGACACAGCAGTACTTC
.,TRBV25-1,TRBJ2-1,.,CASRRGGGEQFF,TGTGCCAGCAGACGAGGTGGTGGTGAGCAGTTCTTC
.,TRBV28,TRBJ1-2,.,CASSLGNGYTF,TGTGCCAGCAGTTTGGGCAACGGCTACACCTTC